These T cell receptor beta chains were read from a single sample in a study of CD8 T cells in Susac syndrome. Each CDR3 protein gets one entry after TCRdb re-called the immunoSEQ multiplex PCR reads with MiXCR. The sample shows about 200,000 distinct CDR3 sequences, roughly 95% of them seen only once. Input material: CD4+ T cells from PBMCs. The origin of the receptors is a human donor in good health. The CDR3 runs from the conserved cysteine through the conserved F or W. The D gene is left open where the match is weak. Clone size is not always given. Where it is, it says once, few, many or a class for expanded clones.

CDR3 length,D gene,J gene,clone size,V gene,CDR3 DNA,CDR3 protein
14,-,TRBJ2-6,-,TRBV7-9,TGTGCCAGCAACGCCTTTCCTGGGGCCAACGTCCTGACTTTC,CASNAFPGANVLTF
15,-,TRBJ1-2,-,TRBV23-1,TGCGCCAGCAGTCTCTACAGGGAACTGGCGGGGGGCTACACCTTC,CASSLYRELAGGYTF
18,TRBD2,TRBJ2-3,-,TRBV3-1,TGTGCCAGCAGCCAAAACCCTCCGCGGGGGGCCCTGAGAGATACGCAGTATTTT,CASSQNPPRGALRDTQYF
14,-,TRBJ2-6,-,TRBV12-3/TRBV12-4,TGTGCCAGCAGTTTAAGATCTGGGGCCAACGTCCTGACTTTC,CASSLRSGANVLTF
15,TRBD1,TRBJ1-2,-,TRBV12-3/TRBV12-4,TGTGCCAGCAGCCTCGCAGGGGGGCCTAACTATGGCTACACCTTC,CASSLAGGPNYGYTF
12,-,TRBJ1-5,-,TRBV25-1,TGTGCCAGCAGTTCATACGATCAGCCCCAGCATTTT,CASSSYDQPQHF
14,-,TRBJ2-5,-,TRBV30,TGTGCCTGGAGAAGGATACTGTACCAAGAGACCCAGTACTTC,CAWRRILYQETQYF
13,-,TRBJ1-1,once,TRBV6-2/TRBV6-3,TGTGCCAGCACTCAAATTCTCCAGGCCGAAGCTTTCTTT,CASTQILQAEAFF
13,TRBD1,TRBJ2-5,-,TRBV4-1,TGCGCCAGCAGCTTTACAGGGGTCAAGACCCAGTACTTC,CASSFTGVKTQYF
14,-,TRBJ1-1,-,TRBV4-2,TGTGCCAGCAGCCCGCAGGTTCGGAACAGGGACGCTTTCTTT,CASSPQVRNRDAFF
16,TRBD1,TRBJ1-5,-,TRBV5-1,TGCGCCAGCAGTCCTCTCCCGGGACAGGGACATCAGCCCCAGCATTTT,CASSPLPGQGHQPQHF
15,-,TRBJ2-2,once,TRBV24-1,TGTGCCACCAGTGATACACGGGGATCTGCCGGGGAGCTGTTTTTT,CATSDTRGSAGELFF
13,-,TRBJ1-6,-,TRBV20-1,TGCAGTGCGCATGGACCGATTAATTCACCCCTCCACTTT,CSAHGPINSPLHF
16,TRBD1,TRBJ1-2,-,TRBV4-2,TGTGCCAGCAGCCAAGTGACAGGGCGCGCCAACTATGGCTACACCTTC,CASSQVTGRANYGYTF
13,TRBD1,TRBJ1-2,-,TRBV30,TGTGCCAGCAAGACACAGGGGAATGGCGGCTACACCTTC,CASKTQGNGGYTF
13,-,TRBJ2-4,-,TRBV11-2,TGTGCCAGCAGCTTTACATCTTTAAACATTCAGTACTTC,CASSFTSLNIQYF
15,TRBD2,TRBJ2-5,-,TRBV20-1,TGCAGTGCTGCCGCTGCTAGCGGGAGTGGAGAGACCCAGTACTTC,CSAAAASGSGETQYF
14,TRBD1,TRBJ1-1,-,TRBV18,TGTGCCAGCTCCCGGACAGGTTTTAACACTGAAGCTTTCTTT,CASSRTGFNTEAFF
12,-,TRBJ2-3,-,TRBV4-3,TGCGCCAGCAGCCACGAATCGGGTACGCAGTATTTT,CASSHESGTQYF
12,-,TRBJ2-7,-,TRBV20-1,TGCAGTGCCCGGACAGATCCCTACGAGCAGTACTTC,CSARTDPYEQYF
14,TRBD1,TRBJ1-1,-,TRBV30,TGTGCCTGGAGTGTTGGACAGGGGTCCACTGAAGCTTTCTTT,CAWSVGQGSTEAFF
14,-,TRBJ2-2,once,TRBV2,TGTGCCAGCACCCAGACGGGGTCAGCCGGGGAGCTGTTTTTT,CASTQTGSAGELFF
16,TRBD1,TRBJ2-5,-,TRBV9,TGTGCCAGCAGCGCAAGACAGGGGTTGTCGGTAGAGACCCAGTACTTC,CASSARQGLSVETQYF
15,-,TRBJ1-1,-,TRBV5-1,TGCGCCAGCAGCTTTAGTAGGAGGGGAAACACTGAAGCTTTCTTT,CASSFSRRGNTEAFF
16,TRBD1,TRBJ2-6,-,TRBV12-3/TRBV12-4,TGTGCCAGCGGAAAGACAGGGGTGAAAGGGGCCAACGTCCTGACTTTC,CASGKTGVKGANVLTF
14,TRBD2,TRBJ2-1,-,TRBV20-1,TGCAGTGCTTCGACTAGCGGGCCTCACAATGAGCAGTTCTTC,CSASTSGPHNEQFF
16,TRBD1,TRBJ2-3,-,TRBV20-1,TGCAGTGCTAGACCCCCTCGCAGGGGGAGCACAGATACGCAGTATTTT,CSARPPRRGSTDTQYF
16,TRBD1,TRBJ1-3,-,TRBV3-1,TGTGCCAGCAGCCAAGATCTGGGACAGGGCAGAAACACCATATATTTT,CASSQDLGQGRNTIYF
13,-,TRBJ2-1,-,TRBV5-4,TGTGCCAGCAGCTTGCTAGCGAACAATGAGCAGTTCTTC,CASSLLANNEQFF
13,-,TRBJ2-5,few,TRBV20-1,TGCAGTGCTAGTGGCGGGGTTCGAGAGACCCAGTACTTC,CSASGGVRETQYF
13,-,TRBJ2-3,once,TRBV20-1,TGCAGCGCCAGACAGAGGAGTACAGATACGCAGTATTTT,CSARQRSTDTQYF
15,-,TRBJ1-1,-,TRBV2,TGTGCCAGCAGTATGGACAGAAACATGAACACTGAAGCTTTCTTT,CASSMDRNMNTEAFF
13,-,TRBJ2-5,few,TRBV6-2/TRBV6-3,TGTGCCAGCAGTCATGGGACCGGAGAGACCCAGTACTTC,CASSHGTGETQYF
15,-,TRBJ1-5,-,TRBV3-1,TGTGCCAGCAGCCAGAACCGGGCTACCAATCAGCCCCAGCATTTT,CASSQNRATNQPQHF
16,TRBD2,TRBJ2-3,-,TRBV27,TGTGCCAGCAGTTTTACTAGCGGGGGGACGACAGATACGCAGTATTTT,CASSFTSGGTTDTQYF
14,-,TRBJ2-7,-,TRBV7-2,TGTGCCAGCAGCCTAGGTCCCACCAACTACGAGCAGTACTTC,CASSLGPTNYEQYF
15,-,TRBJ2-7,-,TRBV3-1,TGTGCCAGCAGCCAAGGGCGCGGGGTGCCCTACGAGCAGTACTTC,CASSQGRGVPYEQYF
14,-,TRBJ2-3,-,TRBV27,TGTGCCAGCAGTAAGGCAATTCCCACAGATACGCAGTATTTT,CASSKAIPTDTQYF
12,-,TRBJ2-1,-,TRBV29-1,TGCAGCGTTGGGGCCGGGGCAGGGGAGCAGTTCTTC,CSVGAGAGEQFF
15,TRBD1,TRBJ1-1,once,TRBV20-1,TGCAGTGCTAGAGATATGGGACAGCTGAACACTGAAGCTTTCTTT,CSARDMGQLNTEAFF
12,-,TRBJ2-3,-,TRBV20-1,TGCAGTGCCCCTTCGTTGTCAGATACGCAGTATTTT,CSAPSLSDTQYF
13,-,TRBJ2-1,-,TRBV20-1,TGCAGTGCTCCAGGGGCGATTTACAATGAGCAGTTCTTC,CSAPGAIYNEQFF
11,-,TRBJ2-3,-,TRBV18,TGTGCCAGCTCACAAGAGAATCCGCAGTATTTT,CASSQENPQYF
12,-,TRBJ2-7,-,TRBV29-1,TGCAGCGTCGAAGGGACCGCCAGCGAGCAGTACTTC,CSVEGTASEQYF
12,TRBD1,TRBJ1-5,-,TRBV24-1,TGTGCCACGACGACAGGGGAGCAGCCCCAGCATTTT,CATTTGEQPQHF
12,-,TRBJ2-5,-,TRBV29-1,TGCAGCGTTGGAGGCCTTGGAGAGACCCAGTACTTC,CSVGGLGETQYF
13,-,TRBJ1-2,-,TRBV12-3/TRBV12-4,TGTGCCAGCAGTTTTGCAGGGAGCCATGGCTACACCTTC,CASSFAGSHGYTF
15,TRBD1,TRBJ1-2,-,TRBV9,TGTGCCAGCAGCTCAGCCGGGACAGGAGGCTATGGCTACACCTTC,CASSSAGTGGYGYTF
13,-,TRBJ2-2,-,TRBV6-2/TRBV6-3,TGTGCCACCAGCCGCGGGGACACCGAGGAGCTGTTTTTT,CATSRGDTEELFF
15,-,TRBJ2-6,-,TRBV27,TGTGCCAGCAGTTCGCAGGGGATTGGGGCCAACGTCCTGACTTTC,CASSSQGIGANVLTF
13,-,TRBJ2-1,few,TRBV5-6,TGTGCCAGCAGCTTGGATCGTTACAATGAGCAGTTCTTC,CASSLDRYNEQFF
16,-,TRBJ2-6,once,TRBV15,TGTGCCACGGCGGGACGGCGCTTCTCTGGGGCCAACGTCCTGACTTTC,CATAGRRFSGANVLTF
13,TRBD1,TRBJ2-1,-,TRBV29-1,TGCAGCGGCCCGGGACAGGCGCTGGGTGAGCAGTTCTTC,CSGPGQALGEQFF